These 14 T cell receptor beta chains share one sample of origin, sequenced in a study of cytomegalovirus exposure and HLA in healthy donors. Primers included in the PCR were 60 Vbeta and 13 Jbeta primers. TCRdb's table, derived via immunoSEQ multiplex PCR, lists solely in-frame clones and lacks some. The data hold roughly 100,000 clones, with roughly 82% observed a single time. Sequencing input: PBMCs. The source of these receptors is a man aged 45-65 years in good health and CMV-seronegative.

This clone has just one count. This chain joins TRBV5-1 and TRBJ2-1; 7 bases fit TRBD1. This CDR3 is 15 amino acids long. The V gene end was trimmed by 4 bases and the J gene end by 0 bases; junction bases not matched to a gene: 4. Germline assignment: CDR1 SGHRS and CDR2 YFSETQ. The CDR3 is CASSLGQTSYNEQFF. CDR3 DNA sequence: TGCGCCAGCAGCCTGGGACAGACCTCCTACAATGAGCAGTTCTTC.

The chain has TRBV16 and TRBJ1-1; D is unclear. The CDR3 contains 13 residues. The V end was cut by 3 bases, the J end by 0 bases, with 5 bases between. Germline V gene sequence: CDR1 KGHSY, CDR2 FQNENV. In DNA, the CDR3 is TGTGCCAGCAGCCACTATATGAACACTGAAGCTTTCTTT. Its translation is CASSHYMNTEAFF.

The chain carries TRBV5-1 and TRBJ2-7; 9 bases are a match to TRBD1. V lost 3 bases to trimming and J lost 4 bases; unmatched junction nucleotides: 11. The length of the CDR3 is 16 residues. Germline CDR1 is SGHRS and CDR2 is YFSETQ. This chain's CDR3 is CASSSNIPDRGYEQYF. CDR3 nucleotide sequence: TGCGCCAGCAGCTCGAACATACCGGACAGGGGTTACGAGCAGTACTTC.

J is TRBJ2-3 and V is TRBV5-1; 13 bases agree with TRBD2. Trimming removed 0 bases from V and 3 bases from J; junction bases left unmatched: 1. The CDR3 sequence is 16 residues long. Germline lookup yields CDR1 SGHRS and CDR2 YFSETQ. As DNA, the CDR3 is TGCGCCAGCAGCTTGGGGACTAGCGGGGGAACAGATACGCAGTATTTT. It specifies CASSLGTSGGTDTQYF.

The genes are TRBV4-3 and TRBJ1-3; D uncertain. CDR1 and CDR2 from the germline V gene are LGHNA and YSLEER. V shed 0 bases and J shed 3 bases, with 15 bases lying between them. The CDR3 has 17 residues. The CDR3 is CASSQDTGIPSGNTIYF. The DNA of the CDR3 is TGCGCCAGCAGCCAAGATACCGGGATCCCGAGTGGAAACACCATATATTTT.

This sequence joins TRBV28 and TRBJ1-1; 7 bases match TRBD1. CDR1 is MDHEN, CDR2 SYDVKM, per germline. V gave up 7 bases and J gave up 1 base; unmatched junction bases: 9. The CDR3 consists of 15 residues. The CDR3 is CASTPGTVRNTEAFF. In DNA, the CDR3 is TGTGCCAGCACCCCCGGGACAGTCCGGAACACTGAAGCTTTCTTT.

The chain has TRBV15 and TRBJ2-6; D gene unclear. V was cut by 5 bases and J by 0 bases, with 8 bases left in between. The CDR3 extends over 15 amino acids. The V gene's germline CDR1 is LNHNV and CDR2 YYDKDF (reference sequence). Written as DNA, the CDR3 is TGTGCCACCAGCGCTGACTCCTCTGGGGCCAACGTCCTGACTTTC. Amino acids: CATSADSSGANVLTF. Looking up the rest from reference TRBV15 and TRBJ2-6 gives the full variable domain: DAMVIQNPRYQVTQFGKPVTLSCSQTLNHNVMYWYQQKSSQAPKLLFHYYDKDFNNEADTPDNFQSRRPNTSFCFLDIRSPGLGDTAMYLCATSADSSGANVLTFGAGSRLTVL.

The rearrangement uses TRBV18 and TRBJ2-7; D not resolved. Trimming shortened V by 1 base and J by 4 bases, and 8 bases separated the two germline ends. CDR1 and CDR2 (germline): KGHSH, LQKENI. The CDR3 sequence is 13 residues long. The CDR3 DNA follows: TGTGCCAGCTCACCACAGACTTCTTACGAGCAGTACGTC. Its translation is CASSPQTSYEQYV.

Of note for this clone: A read error may produce the germline difference seen at one junction end. The rearrangement links TRBV7-6 to TRBJ1-4; D call uncertain. The CDR3 sequence is 14 residues long. The germline gives CDR1 SGHVS, CDR2 FNYEAQ. CDR3 bases: TGTGCCAGCAGCTTATTAGGCGGTAATGAAGAACTGTTTTTT. It translates to CASSLLGGNEELFF.

This clone has a single count. The chain joins TRBV11-2 to TRBJ1-1; D is perhaps TRBD1 (5 bases). The germline CDR1 and CDR2 sequences are SGHAT and FQNNGV. The CDR3 runs to 13 residues. Trimming cost V 1 base and J 11 bases, with 14 bases left between them. In DNA form, the CDR3 reads TGTGCCAGCAGCTTAGTAGCGGCCAGGGAGGCTTTCTTT. It codes for CASSLVAAREAFF.

The V and J genes are TRBV29-1 and TRBJ1-2; TRBD1 agrees at 9 bases. Germline V lookup: CDR1 SQVTM, CDR2 ANQGSEA. Unmatched junction bases numbered 6, after V lost 3 bases and J lost 7 bases. This CDR3 is built from 13 residues. The CDR3 coding sequence is TGCAGCGTTGAGCCCGGGACAGGGAGTGGCTACACCTTC. This gives the protein CSVEPGTGSGYTF.

The rearrangement links TRBV29-1 to TRBJ2-1; 11 bases are a match to TRBD1. Looked up from germline, CDR1 is SQVTM and CDR2 is ANQGSEA. Unmatched junction bases numbered 8, after V lost 7 bases and J lost 6 bases. This CDR3 is 14 amino acids long. CDR3 residues: CSASAGTGGNEQFF. The DNA of the CDR3 is TGCAGCGCCTCCGCCGGGACAGGGGGCAATGAGCAGTTCTTC.

The gene calls are TRBV4-1 and TRBJ1-5; D remains unclear. CDR1 MGHRA and CDR2 YSYEKL come from the germline V gene. The CDR3 is made up of 14 amino acids. Trimming pared 3 bases from V and 3 bases from J, leaving 9 bases between. The CDR3 loop is CASSQASINQPQHF. The CDR3, as DNA: TGCGCCAGCAGCCAGGCCTCCATCAATCAGCCCCAGCATTTT.

This chain connects TRBV10-3 to TRBJ2-3; TRBD2 matches 9 bases. Germline V gene sequence: CDR1 ENHRY, CDR2 SYGVKD. Trimming at V came to 0 bases and at J to 0 bases, leaving 10 bases not matched to a gene. This CDR3 is built from 19 residues. CDR3: CAISESGRGGAASTDTQYF. The DNA of the CDR3 is TGTGCCATCAGTGAGTCGGGTCGCGGGGGGGCCGCCAGCACAGATACGCAGTATTTT.